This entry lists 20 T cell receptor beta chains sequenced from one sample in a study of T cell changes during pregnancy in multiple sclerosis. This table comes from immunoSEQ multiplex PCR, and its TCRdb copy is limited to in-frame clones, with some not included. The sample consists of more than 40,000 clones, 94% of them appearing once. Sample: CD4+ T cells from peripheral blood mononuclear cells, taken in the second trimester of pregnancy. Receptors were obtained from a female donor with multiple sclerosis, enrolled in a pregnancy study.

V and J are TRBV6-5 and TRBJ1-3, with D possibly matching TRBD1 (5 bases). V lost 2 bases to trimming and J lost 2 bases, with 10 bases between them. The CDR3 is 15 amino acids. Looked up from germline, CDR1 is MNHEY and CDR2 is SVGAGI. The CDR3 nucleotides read TGTGCCAGCAGTTACGTGGGGGGGGCTGGAAACACCATATATTTT. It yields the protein CASSYVGGAGNTIYF.

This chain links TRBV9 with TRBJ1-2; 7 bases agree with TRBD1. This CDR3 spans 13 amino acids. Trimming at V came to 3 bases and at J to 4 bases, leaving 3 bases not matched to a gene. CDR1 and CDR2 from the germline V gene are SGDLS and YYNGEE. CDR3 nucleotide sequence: TGTGCCAGCAGCGCCAGGGGGGTCTATGGCTACACCTTC. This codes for CASSARGVYGYTF.

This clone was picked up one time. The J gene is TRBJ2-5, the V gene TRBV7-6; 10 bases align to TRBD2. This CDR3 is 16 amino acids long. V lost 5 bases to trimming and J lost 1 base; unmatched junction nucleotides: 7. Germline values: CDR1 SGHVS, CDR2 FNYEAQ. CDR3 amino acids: CASSLIAGGFQETQYF. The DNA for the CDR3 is TGTGCCAGCAGCCTAATAGCGGGGGGATTCCAAGAGACCCAGTACTTC.

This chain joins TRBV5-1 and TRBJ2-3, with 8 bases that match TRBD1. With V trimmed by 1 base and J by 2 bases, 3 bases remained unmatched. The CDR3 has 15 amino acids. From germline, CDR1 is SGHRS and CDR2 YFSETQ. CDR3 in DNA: TGCGCCAGCAGCTTGCAGGGGGCCAACACAGATACGCAGTATTTT. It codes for CASSLQGANTDTQYF.

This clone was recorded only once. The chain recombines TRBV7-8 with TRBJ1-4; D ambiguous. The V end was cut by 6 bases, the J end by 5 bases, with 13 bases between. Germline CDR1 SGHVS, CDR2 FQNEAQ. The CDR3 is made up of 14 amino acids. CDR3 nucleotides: TGTGCCAGCAGACCAGGAGGAGGGAATGAAAAACTGTTTTTT. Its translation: CASRPGGGNEKLFF.

CDR3 sequence (DNA): TGTGCCAGCAGCGTGGGGACAGGGATGGAGACCCAGTACTTC. It specifies CASSVGTGMETQYF. The V gene is TRBV9, the J gene TRBJ2-5; 9 bases agree with TRBD1. Germline V lookup: CDR1 SGDLS, CDR2 YYNGEE. After removal of 2 bases from V and 5 bases from J, the junction contained 4 bases not matched to a gene. There are 14 residues in the CDR3.

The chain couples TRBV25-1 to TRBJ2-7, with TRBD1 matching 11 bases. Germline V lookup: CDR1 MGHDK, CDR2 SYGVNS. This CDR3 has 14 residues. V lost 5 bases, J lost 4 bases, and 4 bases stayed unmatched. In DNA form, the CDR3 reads TGTGCCAGCAGTAGGACAGGGGGCGTTTACGAGCAGTACTTC. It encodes CASSRTGGVYEQYF.

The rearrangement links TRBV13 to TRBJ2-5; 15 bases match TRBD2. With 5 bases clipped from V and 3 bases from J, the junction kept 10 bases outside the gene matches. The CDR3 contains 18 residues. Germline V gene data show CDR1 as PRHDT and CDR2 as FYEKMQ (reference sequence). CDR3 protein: CASSLAAWTSGGEETQYF. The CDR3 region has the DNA TGTGCCAGCAGCCTAGCCGCCTGGACTAGCGGGGGGGAAGAGACCCAGTACTTC. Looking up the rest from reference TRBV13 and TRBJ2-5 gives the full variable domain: AAGVIQSPRHLIKEKRETATLKCYPIPRHDTVYWYQQGPGQDPQFLISFYEKMQSDKGSIPDRFSAQQFSDYHSELNMSSLELGDSALYFCASSLAAWTSGGEETQYFGPGTRLLVL.

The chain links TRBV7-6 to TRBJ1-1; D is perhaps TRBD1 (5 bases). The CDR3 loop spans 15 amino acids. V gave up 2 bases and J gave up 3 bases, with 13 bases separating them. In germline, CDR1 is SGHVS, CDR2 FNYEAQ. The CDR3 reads CASSLSIGGDTEAFF. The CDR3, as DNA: TGTGCCAGCAGCTTAAGTATAGGAGGGGACACTGAAGCTTTCTTT.

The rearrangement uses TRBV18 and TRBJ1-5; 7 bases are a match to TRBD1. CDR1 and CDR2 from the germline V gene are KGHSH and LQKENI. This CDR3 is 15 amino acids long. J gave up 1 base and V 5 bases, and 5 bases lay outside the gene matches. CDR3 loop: CASSERQGSNQPQHF. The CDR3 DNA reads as TGTGCCAGCTCAGAACGACAGGGAAGCAATCAGCCCCAGCATTTT. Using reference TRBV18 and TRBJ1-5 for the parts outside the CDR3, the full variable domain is NAGVMQNPRHLVRRRGQEARLRCSPMKGHSHVYWYRQLPEEGLKFMVYLQKENIIDESGMPKERFSAEFPKEGPSILRIQQVVRGDSAAYFCASSERQGSNQPQHFGDGTRLSIL.

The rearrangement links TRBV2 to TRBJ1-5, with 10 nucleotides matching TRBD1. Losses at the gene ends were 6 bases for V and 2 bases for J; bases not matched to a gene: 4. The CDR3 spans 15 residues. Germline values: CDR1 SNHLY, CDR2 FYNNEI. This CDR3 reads CASSPGTGGNQPQHF. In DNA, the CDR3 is TGTGCCAGCAGCCCCGGGACAGGGGGCAATCAGCCCCAGCATTTT. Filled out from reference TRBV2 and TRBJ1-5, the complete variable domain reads EPEVTQTPSHQVTQMGQEVILRCVPISNHLYFYWYRQILGQKVEFLVSFYNNEISEKSEIFDDQFSVERPDGSNFTLKIRSTKLEDSAMYFCASSPGTGGNQPQHFGDGTRLSIL.

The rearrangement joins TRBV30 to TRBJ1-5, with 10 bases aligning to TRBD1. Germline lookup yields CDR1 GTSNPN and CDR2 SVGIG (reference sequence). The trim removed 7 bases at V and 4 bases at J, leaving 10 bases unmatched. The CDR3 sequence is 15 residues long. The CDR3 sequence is CAFSPGQGLNQPQHF. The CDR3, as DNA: TGTGCCTTTTCCCCGGGACAGGGGCTTAATCAGCCCCAGCATTTT.

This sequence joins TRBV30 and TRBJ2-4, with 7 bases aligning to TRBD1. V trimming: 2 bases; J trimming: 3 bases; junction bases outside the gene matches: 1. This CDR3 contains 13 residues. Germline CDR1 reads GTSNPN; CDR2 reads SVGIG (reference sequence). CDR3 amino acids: CAWSQGDKNIQYF. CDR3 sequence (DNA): TGTGCCTGGAGTCAGGGGGACAAAAACATTCAGTACTTC. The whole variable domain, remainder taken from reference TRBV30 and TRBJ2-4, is SQTIHQWPATLVQPVGSPLSLECTVEGTSNPNLYWYRQAAGRGLQLLFYSVGIGQISSEVPQNLSASRPQDRQFILSSKKLLLSDSGFYLCAWSQGDKNIQYFGAGTRLSVL.

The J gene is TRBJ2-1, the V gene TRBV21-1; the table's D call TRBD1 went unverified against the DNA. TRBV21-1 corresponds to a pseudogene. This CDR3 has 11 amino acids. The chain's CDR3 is CASTAGQGKFF. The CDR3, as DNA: TGTGCCAGCACCGCCGGACAGGGAAAGTTCTTC.

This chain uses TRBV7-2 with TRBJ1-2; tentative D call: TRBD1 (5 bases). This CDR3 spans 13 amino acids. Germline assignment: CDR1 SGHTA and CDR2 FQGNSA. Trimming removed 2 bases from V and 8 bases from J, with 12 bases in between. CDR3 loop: CASSLLGLRGYTF. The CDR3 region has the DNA TGTGCCAGCAGCTTACTGGGACTGAGAGGCTACACCTTC.

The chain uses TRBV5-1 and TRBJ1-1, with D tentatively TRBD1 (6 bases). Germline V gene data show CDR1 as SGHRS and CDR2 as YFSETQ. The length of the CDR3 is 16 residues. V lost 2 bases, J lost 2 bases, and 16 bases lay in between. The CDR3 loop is CASSFGFRGSNTEAFF. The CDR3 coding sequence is TGCGCCAGCAGCTTTGGGTTCAGGGGCTCTAACACTGAAGCTTTCTTT.

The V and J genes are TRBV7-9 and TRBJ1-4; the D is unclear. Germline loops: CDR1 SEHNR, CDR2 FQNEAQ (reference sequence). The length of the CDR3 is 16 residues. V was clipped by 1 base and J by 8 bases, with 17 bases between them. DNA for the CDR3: TGTGCCAGCAGCTTAGGTGGTCAGGCCCTGTCCGAAAAACTGTTTTTT. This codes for CASSLGGQALSEKLFF.

The CDR3 region is CASSETGTVLIGELFF. CDR3 coding DNA: TGCGCCAGCAGCGAAACCGGGACAGTCCTCATCGGGGAGCTGTTTTTT. V is TRBV5-1 and J is TRBJ2-2, with TRBD1 matching over 7 bases. V dropped 4 bases and J dropped 7; count of bases not matched to a gene: 13. The CDR3 is 16 residues long. Per germline, CDR1 SGHRS and CDR2 YFSETQ.

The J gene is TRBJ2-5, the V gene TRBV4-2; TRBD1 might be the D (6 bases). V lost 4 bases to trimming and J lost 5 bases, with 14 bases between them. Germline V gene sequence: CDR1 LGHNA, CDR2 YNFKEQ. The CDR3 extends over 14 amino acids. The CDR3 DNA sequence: TGTGCCAGCAGCCGTCCAGGGGAGCCCGAGACCCAGTACTTC. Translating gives CASSRPGEPETQYF.

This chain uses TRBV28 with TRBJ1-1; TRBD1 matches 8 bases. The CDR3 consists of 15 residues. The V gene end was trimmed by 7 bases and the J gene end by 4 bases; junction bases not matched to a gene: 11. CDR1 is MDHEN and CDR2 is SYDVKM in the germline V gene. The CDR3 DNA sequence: TGTGCCAGCACCGCAGGGGGCGCGAAGGTCACTGAAGCTTTCTTT. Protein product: CASTAGGAKVTEAFF.